These 11 T cell receptor beta chains share one sample of origin, sequenced in a study of shared clonotypes between healthy human individuals. Naive-designated CD8 cells lacked CD45RO, were positively enriched for CCR7, and omitted terminally differentiated effector memory CD45RA+ cells. Produced via immunoSEQ multiplex PCR; TCRdb's table is partial and in-frame only. In the table there are about 2,200,000 clones, about 93% of which are singletons. The sample consisted of naive CD8+ T cells from PBMCs. These receptors all stem from a man aged 18 to 29 in good health. Some clones in this sample may be carry-over from other donors' samples.

The V gene is TRBV28, the J gene TRBJ2-7; 7 bases are a match to TRBD1. The CDR3 has 17 amino acids. Per the germline V gene, CDR1 is MDHEN and CDR2 is SYDVKM. Losses at the gene ends were 3 bases for V and 0 bases for J; bases not matched to a gene: 11. CDR3 residues: CASSFLLGRGSSYEQYF. CDR3 bases: TGTGCCAGCAGTTTCCTCCTGGGCAGGGGGAGCTCCTACGAGCAGTACTTC.

The chain has TRBV11-2 and TRBJ2-1, with D perhaps being TRBD1 or TRBD2 (5 bases each). Germline lookup yields CDR1 SGHAT and CDR2 FQNNGV. The CDR3 extends over 14 amino acids. The V gene lost 4 bases and the J gene lost 5 bases, with 12 bases spanning the gap. The CDR3 nucleotides are TGTGCCAGCAGCTCCCGGGACCTAAACAATGAGCAGTTCTTC. The encoded protein is CASSSRDLNNEQFF.

In this sample, this clone turned up once. V gene TRBV7-3 combines with J gene TRBJ2-1; possibly TRBD2 for D (5 bases). CDR1 and CDR2 (germline): SGHTA, FQGTGA. The CDR3 extends over 12 amino acids. V lost 5 bases to trimming and J lost 8 bases, with 10 bases between them. Written as DNA, the CDR3 is TGTGCCAGCAGCCCTGGAGGCCATGAGCAGTTCTTC. This encodes CASSPGGHEQFF.

This chain joins TRBV6-1 and TRBJ2-7, with D perhaps TRBD1 or TRBD2 (5 bases each). Trimming took off 2 bases at V and 0 bases at J, with 14 bases between the two ends. The CDR3 totals 16 residues. In germline, CDR1 is MNHNS, CDR2 SASEGT. CDR3: CASSESGTAFSYEQYF. The CDR3 bases are TGTGCCAGCAGTGAATCTGGGACCGCTTTCTCCTACGAGCAGTACTTC.

This chain joins TRBV9 and TRBJ2-5, with 7 bases identical to TRBD1. CDR3 length equals 15 residues. Germline loops: CDR1 SGDLS, CDR2 YYNGEE. The J segment lost 4 bases and the V segment lost 2 bases, leaving 8 bases of the junction unmatched. This CDR3 reads CASSVIGGPGETQYF. The CDR3 bases are TGTGCCAGCAGCGTCATAGGGGGCCCAGGAGAGACCCAGTACTTC. The full variable domain, rest sourced from reference TRBV9 and TRBJ2-5, is DSGVTQTPKHLITATGQRVTLRCSPRSGDLSVYWYQQSLDQGLQFLIQYYNGEERAKGNILERFSAQQFPDLHSELNLSSLELGDSALYFCASSVIGGPGETQYFGPGTRLLVL.

The chain couples TRBV28 to TRBJ2-5, with 8 bases fitting TRBD1. This CDR3 spans 14 amino acids. V lost 2 bases, J lost 3 bases, and 2 bases stayed unmatched. The germline V gene has CDR1 MDHEN and CDR2 SYDVKM. The CDR3 DNA is TGTGCCAGCAGTTTACCGACAGGGGAAGAGACCCAGTACTTC. It yields the protein CASSLPTGEETQYF.

Remarks on this clone: The sample holds other DNA sequences that translate to the same CDR3. This chain joins TRBV6-1 and TRBJ2-7; no reliable D call. V shed 1 base and J shed 4 bases, with 8 bases lying between them. The CDR3 is made up of 13 amino acids. Germline values: CDR1 MNHNS, CDR2 SASEGT. This chain's CDR3 is CASSEGLTYEQYF. In DNA, the CDR3 is TGTGCCAGCAGTGAAGGATTAACTTACGAGCAGTACTTC.

V usage is TRBV29-1 and J usage is TRBJ1-2; D gene uncertain. The V gene's germline CDR1 is SQVTM and CDR2 ANQGSEA. The ends were cut back, 7 bases at V and 4 bases at J, with 16 bases in the middle. CDR3 length equals 13 residues. The CDR3 coding sequence is TGCAGCGCTGGTGCTCCGGCGGGCTATGGCTACACCTTC. Translated: CSAGAPAGYGYTF.

The chain recombines TRBV27 with TRBJ2-1; 8 positions match TRBD2. The CDR3 length is 14 residues. Germline assignment: CDR1 MNHEY and CDR2 SMNVEV (reference sequence). The V and J ends lost 7 bases and 7 bases, in that order; junction bases with no gene match: 9. The CDR3 DNA reads TGTGCCAGCACCCCATCCCCTAGCGGGAATGAGCAGTTCTTC. As protein: CASTPSPSGNEQFF.

This chain links TRBV5-6 with TRBJ2-7; 11 bases are a match to TRBD2. J lost 1 base, V lost 3 bases, and 6 bases had no gene match. Germline CDR1 is SGHDT and CDR2 is YYEEEE. The CDR3 contains 16 residues. The chain's CDR3 is CASSWGGLAASYEQYF. The DNA for the CDR3 is TGTGCCAGCAGCTGGGGGGGACTAGCGGCTTCCTACGAGCAGTACTTC.

This chain joins TRBV9 and TRBJ2-7, with unresolved D. Germline loops: CDR1 SGDLS, CDR2 YYNGEE. The V and J ends lost 2 bases and 7 bases respectively, with 13 bases between them. This CDR3 has 13 residues. The CDR3 here is CASSVSPTWEQYF. As DNA, the CDR3 is TGTGCCAGCAGCGTGTCCCCGACCTGGGAGCAGTACTTC. The full variable domain, rest sourced from reference TRBV9 and TRBJ2-7, is DSGVTQTPKHLITATGQRVTLRCSPRSGDLSVYWYQQSLDQGLQFLIQYYNGEERAKGNILERFSAQQFPDLHSELNLSSLELGDSALYFCASSVSPTWEQYFGPGTRLTVT.